The rows below give T cell receptor beta chains drawn from one sample of a study of control samples from healthy donors and cancer patients. Data came from immunoSEQ multiplex PCR; TCRdb stores just in-frame clones and leaves some out. The sample shows 150,000 or so clones, approximately 93% of them seen only once. The source material was blood. All receptors come from a man between 18 and 29 years old in good health. Each CDR3 is given with its conserved first and last residue. Fields, in order: D gene, clone size, V gene, J gene, CDR3 protein, CDR3 DNA. The D gene is left open where the match is weak. Where a row states a size, it is once, few, many or the class of an expanded clone; other rows omit it.

TRBD1,NA,TRBV5-1,TRBJ2-7,CASSGTTGTYEQYF,TGCGCCAGCAGCGGTACGACAGGGACCTACGAGCAGTACTTC
TRBD1,NA,TRBV19,TRBJ1-2,CASAPGQAYGYTF,TGTGCCAGTGCTCCGGGACAGGCTTATGGCTACACCTTC
TRBD1,NA,TRBV19,TRBJ1-1,CASRVGTVNTEAFF,TGTGCCAGTAGAGTGGGGACAGTGAACACTGAAGCTTTCTTT
NA,NA,TRBV4-1,TRBJ2-1,CASSHINNEQFF,TGCGCCAGCAGCCATATCAACAATGAGCAGTTCTTC
TRBD1,NA,TRBV6-1,TRBJ2-7,CASSDIGTVTYEQYF,TGTGCCAGCAGTGACATCGGGACAGTCACCTACGAGCAGTACTTC
NA,NA,TRBV10-3,TRBJ2-1,CAISESGGPSYNEQFF,TGTGCCATCAGTGAGTCGGGGGGACCTTCCTACAATGAGCAGTTCTTC
TRBD2,NA,TRBV5-1,TRBJ2-1,CASSSGTSGGLHNEQFF,TGCGCCAGCAGCTCCGGGACTAGCGGGGGACTACACAATGAGCAGTTCTTC
NA,NA,TRBV5-1,TRBJ2-1,CASRTGGGGEQFF,TGCGCCAGCCGTACAGGGGGGGGCGGTGAGCAGTTCTTC
NA,NA,TRBV2,TRBJ1-1,CASSESTGRAFF,TGTGCCAGCAGTGAGTCTACAGGGAGGGCTTTCTTT
TRBD2,NA,TRBV20-1,TRBJ2-1,CSASLPLAGDYNEQFF,TGCAGTGCTAGTCTCCCGCTAGCGGGCGACTACAATGAGCAGTTCTTC
NA,NA,TRBV10-3,TRBJ2-3,CAIRDSLRGGTDTQYF,TGTGCCATCAGAGACTCTCTTCGGGGAGGTACAGATACGCAGTATTTT
TRBD1,NA,TRBV27,TRBJ1-1,CASRTGVTEAFF,TGTGCCAGCAGGACAGGGGTCACTGAAGCTTTCTTT
NA,NA,TRBV13,TRBJ2-7,CASSSRTVSSYEQYF,TGTGCCAGCAGCTCCCGGACGGTTAGCTCCTACGAGCAGTACTTC
TRBD2,NA,TRBV3-1/TRBV3-2,TRBJ2-3,CASSQGAGGGTDTQYF,TGTGCCAGCAGCCAAGGAGCGGGGGGCGGGACAGATACGCAGTATTTT
NA,NA,TRBV9,TRBJ1-4,CASSVEGSDEKLFF,TGTGCCAGCAGCGTAGAAGGCAGTGATGAAAAACTGTTTTTT
NA,NA,TRBV3-1/TRBV3-2,TRBJ1-2,CASSQSVGYGYTF,TGTGCCAGCAGCCAATCTGTGGGCTATGGCTACACCTTC
TRBD2,NA,TRBV30,TRBJ2-2,CAWSVRSGRWAGELFF,TGTGCCTGGAGTGTACGTAGCGGGAGGTGGGCCGGGGAGCTGTTTTTT
TRBD2,few,TRBV20-1,TRBJ2-1,CSASYSGGLDNEQFF,TGCAGTGCTAGTTATAGCGGGGGGTTAGACAATGAGCAGTTCTTC
NA,NA,TRBV7-3,TRBJ2-1,CASSLTGNEQFF,TGTGCCAGCAGCTTAACGGGGAATGAGCAGTTCTTC
NA,NA,TRBV18,TRBJ1-1,CASSPSRGGNTEAFF,TGTGCCAGCTCACCAAGCCGGGGGGGAAACACTGAAGCTTTCTTT
NA,once,TRBV13,TRBJ2-7,CASSLINYEQYF,TGTGCCAGCAGCTTGATTAACTACGAGCAGTACTTC
TRBD1,NA,TRBV7-2,TRBJ2-2,CASRITGGLGLTGELFF,TGTGCCAGCAGAATCACAGGGGGATTAGGGTTAACCGGGGAGCTGTTTTTT
NA,NA,TRBV5-1,TRBJ1-2,CASSLAGGYGYTF,TGCGCCAGCAGCTTGGCGGGGGGCTATGGCTACACCTTC
TRBD2,NA,TRBV28,TRBJ2-5,CASSSRTSGAQETQYF,TGTGCCAGCAGCTCCCGGACTAGCGGGGCCCAAGAGACCCAGTACTTC
TRBD1,NA,TRBV19,TRBJ1-2,CASREPGQGYGYTF,TGTGCCAGTAGAGAACCGGGACAGGGCTATGGCTACACCTTC
NA,NA,TRBV25-1,TRBJ2-6,CASSVTGFGANVLTF,TGTGCCAGCAGTGTAACAGGGTTCGGGGCCAACGTCCTGACTTTC
NA,NA,TRBV5-6,TRBJ1-2,CASSLAAGRAGYTF,TGTGCCAGCAGCTTGGCCGCGGGGAGGGCTGGCTACACCTTC
NA,NA,TRBV27,TRBJ1-1,CASRGGTEAFF,TGTGCCAGCAGGGGGGGGACTGAAGCTTTCTTT
TRBD1,NA,TRBV29-1,TRBJ1-2,CSVSKAGGGYGYTF,TGCAGCGTTTCGAAGGCAGGGGGCGGGTATGGCTACACCTTC
TRBD2,NA,TRBV2,TRBJ2-4,CASTGGGKNIQYF,TGTGCCAGCACCGGGGGGGGCAAAAACATTCAGTACTTC
NA,NA,TRBV5-6,TRBJ2-7,CASSFGEYF,TGTGCCAGCAGCTTTGGAGAGTACTTC
TRBD1,NA,TRBV11-2,TRBJ1-2,CASSLRLKTGMEGYTF,TGTGCCAGCAGCTTACGTTTGAAGACAGGGATGGAGGGCTACACCTTC
NA,NA,TRBV9,TRBJ2-2,CASSFTGTNTGELFF,TGTGCCAGCAGCTTCACCGGGACTAACACCGGGGAGCTGTTTTTT
TRBD1,NA,TRBV2,TRBJ2-3,CASRALRQGAGDTQYF,TGTGCCAGCAGGGCCCTCCGACAGGGGGCGGGAGATACGCAGTATTTT
NA,NA,TRBV6-5,TRBJ2-3,CASRVGYPTDTQYF,TGTGCCAGCAGAGTGGGGTATCCCACAGATACGCAGTATTTT
TRBD1,NA,TRBV30,TRBJ2-1,CAWSLGGTGSREQFF,TGTGCCTGGAGCCTTGGGGGGACAGGGTCAAGGGAGCAGTTCTTC
NA,NA,TRBV27,TRBJ2-1,CASSLAVSSYNEQFF,TGTGCCAGCAGTTTAGCGGTAAGCTCCTACAATGAGCAGTTCTTC
TRBD2,few,TRBV28,TRBJ2-1,CASSYSRTRSYNEQFF,TGTGCCAGCAGTTATAGCCGGACTAGGTCGTACAATGAGCAGTTCTTC
TRBD2,NA,TRBV7-9,TRBJ2-5,CASSSGGTQYF,TGTGCCAGCAGCTCGGGGGGGACCCAGTACTTC
NA,NA,TRBV14,TRBJ1-2,CASSLGNAYGYTF,TGTGCCAGCAGCCTGGGCAACGCCTATGGCTACACCTTC
NA,few,TRBV6-1,TRBJ1-2,CASSEYFGGNYGYTF,TGTGCCAGCAGTGAATATTTTGGGGGGAACTATGGCTACACCTTC
TRBD2,NA,TRBV27,TRBJ2-5,CASSLRGLAGPRVETQYF,TGTGCCAGCAGTTTAAGAGGACTAGCGGGTCCAAGGGTGGAGACCCAGTACTTC
NA,NA,TRBV15,TRBJ2-7,CATSRPDGPSSYEQYF,TGTGCCACCAGCAGACCGGACGGTCCCTCTTCCTACGAGCAGTACTTC
NA,NA,TRBV7-9,TRBJ1-5,CASSLRPGEDQPQHF,TGTGCCAGCAGCTTACGTCCAGGGGAGGATCAGCCCCAGCATTTT
NA,NA,TRBV6-4,TRBJ1-5,CASSDRVNQPQHF,TGTGCCAGCAGTGACAGGGTAAATCAGCCCCAGCATTTT
NA,NA,TRBV7-9,TRBJ1-1,CASSLEAITEAFF,TGTGCCAGCAGCTTAGAGGCGATCACTGAAGCTTTCTTT
TRBD1,NA,TRBV6-5,TRBJ2-1,CASDPGTGYNEQFF,TGTGCCAGCGACCCCGGGACAGGGTACAATGAGCAGTTCTTC
TRBD2,many,TRBV5-1,TRBJ2-1,CASSFGGGPVGREQFF,TGCGCCAGCAGCTTCGGGGGAGGGCCCGTAGGTCGAGAGCAGTTCTTC
NA,NA,TRBV5-1,TRBJ1-6,CASSLGPGESPLHF,TGCGCCAGCAGCTTGGGGCCAGGGGAGTCACCCCTCCACTTT
TRBD1,NA,TRBV5-1,TRBJ2-7,CASSQRQGAYEQYF,TGCGCCAGCAGCCAACGACAGGGGGCCTACGAGCAGTACTTC
NA,NA,TRBV27,TRBJ2-7,CASRREGGWSDYEQYF,TGTGCCAGCAGGAGAGAAGGGGGATGGTCGGACTACGAGCAGTACTTC
NA,once,TRBV27,TRBJ2-3,CASSLGRDRNTDTQYF,TGTGCCAGCAGTTTAGGGCGGGACAGAAACACAGATACGCAGTATTTT
NA,once,TRBV13,TRBJ2-5,CASSLGRSGLQETQYF,TGTGCCAGCAGCTTAGGCCGATCGGGGCTCCAAGAGACCCAGTACTTC
NA,NA,TRBV4-1,TRBJ1-1,CASGRSTHMNTEAFF,TGCGCCAGCGGCCGTAGTACACATATGAACACTGAAGCTTTCTTT
TRBD2,NA,TRBV25-1,TRBJ2-1,CASTWGGYNEQFF,TGTGCCAGCACCTGGGGGGGCTACAATGAGCAGTTCTTC